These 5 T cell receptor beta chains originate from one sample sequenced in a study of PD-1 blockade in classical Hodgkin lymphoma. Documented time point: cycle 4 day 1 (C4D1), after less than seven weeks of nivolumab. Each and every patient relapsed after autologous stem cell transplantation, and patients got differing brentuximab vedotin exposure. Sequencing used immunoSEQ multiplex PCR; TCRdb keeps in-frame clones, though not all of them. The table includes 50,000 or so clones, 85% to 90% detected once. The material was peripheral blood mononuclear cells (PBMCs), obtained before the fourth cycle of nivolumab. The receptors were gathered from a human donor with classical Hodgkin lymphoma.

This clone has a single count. This CDR3 is CASSLVKGNTGELFF. CDR3 nucleotides: TGTGCCAGCAGCTTAGTGAAAGGGAACACCGGGGAGCTGTTTTTT. This rearrangement joins TRBV11-2 to TRBJ2-2; D is ambiguous. CDR1 is SGHAT, CDR2 FQNNGV, per germline. The V and J ends lost 1 base and 1 base respectively, with 7 bases between them. CDR3 length equals 15 residues.

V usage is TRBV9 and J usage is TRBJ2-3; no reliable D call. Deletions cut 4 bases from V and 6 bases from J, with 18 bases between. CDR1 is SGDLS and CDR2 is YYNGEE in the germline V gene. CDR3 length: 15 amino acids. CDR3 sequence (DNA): TGTGCCAGCAGCCCCCGACCAGACTTCTCGGATACGCAGTATTTT. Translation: CASSPRPDFSDTQYF.

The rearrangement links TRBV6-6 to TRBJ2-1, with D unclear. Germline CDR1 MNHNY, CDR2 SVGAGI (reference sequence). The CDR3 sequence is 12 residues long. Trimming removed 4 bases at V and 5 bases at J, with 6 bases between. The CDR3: CASSFNDNEQFF. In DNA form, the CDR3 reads TGTGCCAGCAGTTTCAACGACAATGAGCAGTTCTTC.

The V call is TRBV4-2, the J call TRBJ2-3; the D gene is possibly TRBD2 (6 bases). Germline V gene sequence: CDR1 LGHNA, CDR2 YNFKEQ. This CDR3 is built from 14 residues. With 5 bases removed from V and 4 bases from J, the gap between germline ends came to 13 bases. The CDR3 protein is CASSETGEPDTQYF. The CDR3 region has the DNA TGTGCCAGCAGCGAAACGGGAGAGCCAGATACGCAGTATTTT.

The CDR3 reads CASRGSGESEQFF. CDR3 DNA sequence: TGTGCCAGCAGGGGATCGGGTGAGAGTGAGCAGTTCTTC. This sequence joins TRBV7-3 and TRBJ2-1, with no clear D. This CDR3 is 13 amino acids long. Per the germline V gene, CDR1 is SGHTA and CDR2 is FQGTGA. V gave up 6 bases and J gave up 9 bases, with 15 bases separating them.